The text below deals with one TCR beta chain. The antigen is unknown. This entry belongs to a study of T cells after yellow fever vaccination. The study's findings and limits: A small proportion of clonotypes was detected in both the CD4 and CD8 compartments. Once the booster was given, most primary-vaccination clones reappeared, at more than 95% for CD4 and roughly 90% for CD8. Though it reached lower strength, the secondary response hit its peak faster, day 5 versus 15.

The V end lost 7 bases, the J end lost 2 bases, and 16 bases lay between the germline ends. The CDR3 runs 15 residues. Germline V gene data show CDR1 as SNHLY and CDR2 as FYNNEI. Making TCR cDNA involved 5'RACE template switching, which added UMIs and a universal primer site. MiXCR, applied by TCRdb to the 5' RACE reads, yields one record per CDR3 protein. Seen here are approximately 510,000 distinct CDR3 sequences, around a fifth observed once, and the top ten hold about a sixth. The sequence was collected from a young man who received the YFV17D yellow fever vaccine. V usage is TRBV2 and J usage is TRBJ2-3; D call uncertain. The starting material was PBMCs, obtained 20 to 25 days after the first yellow fever vaccination. The CDR3 region is CASTSLRGPTDTQYF. The CDR3 DNA reads as TGTGCCAGCACGAGCCTTCGAGGCCCCACAGATACGCAGTATTTT.